This T cell receptor beta chain was documented in a study of post-analysis software for immune sequencing data. Study context: Secondary progressive, relapsing-remitting and progressive-relapsing multiple sclerosis were among the included disease courses. Study results and limitations: With F measure, samples from one preparation batch clustered together strongly. Controls significantly exceeded multiple sclerosis patients in normalized Chao1 diversity. There were roughly five TRBV segments more frequent in patients than controls, and TRBV5-6, TRBV5-1 and TRBV20-1 were among them.

Unique molecular identifiers were built into the TCR beta cDNA libraries. Around 500,000 cDNA molecules were obtained from roughly 0.93 to 9.6 million T cells. Using its own MiXCR run on the PCR reads, TCRdb lists one record per CDR3 protein. This table has roughly 800,000 distinct CDR3 sequences, roughly 58% appearing once. This clonotype was counted only a few times. Its specificity is not known. Per the germline V gene, CDR1 is SGHAT and CDR2 is FQNNGV. The CDR3 length is 14 residues. Trimming stripped 5 bases from V and 4 bases from J, with 14 bases between. This clonotype was sampled from a girl between 5 and 17 years old with multiple sclerosis. The V call is TRBV11-2, the J call TRBJ1-2; D possibly corresponds to TRBD1 (6 bases). The source material was blood. CDR3 DNA sequence: TGTGCCAGCAGCCCCGACAGGTTGGCCTATGGCTACACCTTC. As protein: CASSPDRLAYGYTF.